This T cell receptor beta chain comes out of a study of CD8+ T cells in alopecia areata. Study-wide points: TCRs were shared less clearly across patients than in mice, possibly for HLA-related reasons. Elevated clonality characterized lesional scalp relative to normal scalp, particularly in alopecia totalis/universalis.

As for this clone: Its cognate antigen is unknown.

Extracted from the samples, RNA was reverse transcribed into cDNA to serve as the sequencing template. Libraries were prepared by immunoSEQ multiplex PCR; TCRdb keeps only in-frame clonotypes and omits some of them. Among about 82,000 clones listed, about 51% were seen once. The CDR3 has 11 amino acids. Germline V gene data show CDR1 as MDHEN and CDR2 as SYDVKM. Trimming removed 5 bases at V and 8 bases at J, with 9 bases between. The clonotype was recovered from a human donor with alopecia areata. Sequenced sample: NKG2D-high CD8+ T cells sorted from blood. The chain recombines TRBV28 with TRBJ1-2; D is undetermined. The CDR3 DNA reads as TGTGCCAGCAGTGACGACCCCGGCTACACCTTC. As protein: CASSDDPGYTF.